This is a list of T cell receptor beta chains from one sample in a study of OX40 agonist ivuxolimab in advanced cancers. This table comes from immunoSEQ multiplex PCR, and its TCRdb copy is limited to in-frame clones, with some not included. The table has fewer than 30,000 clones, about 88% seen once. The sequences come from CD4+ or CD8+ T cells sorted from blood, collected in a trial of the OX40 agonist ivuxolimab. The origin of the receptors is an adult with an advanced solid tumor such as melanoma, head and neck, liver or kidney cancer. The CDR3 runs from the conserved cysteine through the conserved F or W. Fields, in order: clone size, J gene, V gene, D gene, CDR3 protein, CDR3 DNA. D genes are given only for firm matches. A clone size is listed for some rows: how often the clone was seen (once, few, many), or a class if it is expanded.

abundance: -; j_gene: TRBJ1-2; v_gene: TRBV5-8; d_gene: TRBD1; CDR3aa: CASKPFRDSNLFNYGYTF; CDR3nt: TGTGCCAGCAAACCCTTCCGGGACAGTAACCTCTTTAACTATGGCTACACCTTC
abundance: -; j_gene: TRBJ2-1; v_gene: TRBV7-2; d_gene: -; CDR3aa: CASSFWGREQFF; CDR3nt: TGTGCCAGCAGCTTTTGGGGGCGTGAGCAGTTCTTC
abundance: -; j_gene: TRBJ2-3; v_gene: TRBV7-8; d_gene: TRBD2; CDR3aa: CASNKRVLAVRTDTQYF; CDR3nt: TGTGCCAGCAACAAAAGGGTCCTAGCGGTACGCACAGATACGCAGTATTTT
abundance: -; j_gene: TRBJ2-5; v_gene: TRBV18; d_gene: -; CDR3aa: CASSASRTASQETQYF; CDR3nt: TGTGCCAGCTCCGCCTCTAGGACAGCCTCCCAAGAGACCCAGTACTTC
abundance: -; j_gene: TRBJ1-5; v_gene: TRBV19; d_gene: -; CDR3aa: CASSIIPENQPQHF; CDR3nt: TGTGCCAGTAGTATTATACCGGAAAATCAGCCCCAGCATTTT
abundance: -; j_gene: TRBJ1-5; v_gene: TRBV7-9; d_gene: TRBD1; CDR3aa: CASSLGGTEQPQHF; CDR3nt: TGTGCCAGCAGCTTAGGCGGGACAGAACAGCCCCAGCATTTT
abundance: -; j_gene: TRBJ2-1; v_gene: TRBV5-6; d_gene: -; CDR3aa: CASTNNGGASWNEQFF; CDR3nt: TGTGCCAGCACCAACAACGGGGGCGCATCGTGGAATGAGCAGTTCTTC
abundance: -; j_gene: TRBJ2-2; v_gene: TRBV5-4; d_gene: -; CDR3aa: CATRRQTNTGELFF; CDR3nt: TGTGCCACTAGGAGACAGACGAACACCGGGGAGCTGTTTTTT
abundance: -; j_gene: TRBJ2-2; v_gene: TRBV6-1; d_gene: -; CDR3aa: CASRLLTGELFF; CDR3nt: TGTGCCAGCAGGCTACTCACCGGGGAGCTGTTTTTT
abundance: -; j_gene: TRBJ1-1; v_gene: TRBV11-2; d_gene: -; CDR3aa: CASSLAGRLEAFF; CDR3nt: TGTGCCAGCAGCTTGGCAGGGAGACTTGAAGCTTTCTTT
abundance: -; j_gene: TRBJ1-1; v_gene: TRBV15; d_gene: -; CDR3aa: CATSMRGNTEAFF; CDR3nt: TGTGCCACCAGCATGCGGGGAAACACTGAAGCTTTCTTT
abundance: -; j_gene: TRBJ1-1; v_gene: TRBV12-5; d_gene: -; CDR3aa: CASGLVRIGGEGTEAFF; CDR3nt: TGTGCTAGTGGTTTGGTAAGGATAGGGGGGGAGGGGACTGAAGCTTTCTTT
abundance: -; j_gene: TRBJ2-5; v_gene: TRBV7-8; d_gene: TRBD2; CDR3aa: CASSAGTTKETQYF; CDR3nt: TGTGCCAGCAGCGCGGGGACTACAAAAGAGACCCAGTACTTC
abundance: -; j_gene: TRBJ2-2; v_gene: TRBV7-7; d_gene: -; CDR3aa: CASSLAPYTGELFF; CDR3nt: TGTGCCAGCAGCTTAGCGCCTTACACCGGGGAGCTGTTTTTT
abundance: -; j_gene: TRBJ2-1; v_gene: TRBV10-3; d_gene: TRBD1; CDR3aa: CAISGTDVNEQFF; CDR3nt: TGTGCCATCAGCGGGACAGACGTCAATGAGCAGTTCTTC
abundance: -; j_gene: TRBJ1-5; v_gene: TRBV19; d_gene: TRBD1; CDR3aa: CASSINRDRGHSNQPQHF; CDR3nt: TGTGCCAGTAGTATAAACCGGGACAGGGGGCATAGCAATCAGCCCCAGCATTTT
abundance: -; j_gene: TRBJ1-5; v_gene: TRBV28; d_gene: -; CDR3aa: CASSINRHQPQHF; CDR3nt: TGTGCCAGCAGTATAAACAGGCATCAGCCCCAGCATTTT
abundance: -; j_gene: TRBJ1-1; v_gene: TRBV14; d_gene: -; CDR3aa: CASSQRGRIGAEAFF; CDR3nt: TGTGCCAGCAGCCAGCGTGGGCGGATTGGGGCTGAAGCTTTCTTT
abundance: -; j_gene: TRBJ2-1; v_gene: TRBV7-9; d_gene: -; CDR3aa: CASSLDAGVSYNEQFF; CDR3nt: TGTGCCAGCAGCTTAGATGCAGGGGTCTCCTACAATGAGCAGTTCTTC
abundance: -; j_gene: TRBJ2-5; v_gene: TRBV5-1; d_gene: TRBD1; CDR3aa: CASSLVTGGDLETQYF; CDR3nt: TGCGCCAGCAGCTTGGTGACAGGGGGAGATCTAGAGACCCAGTACTTC
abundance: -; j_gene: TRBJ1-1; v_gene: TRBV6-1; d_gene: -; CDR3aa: CASSEAGREMRF; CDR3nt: TGTGCCAGCAGTGAAGCGGGCAGAGAGATGCGGTTT
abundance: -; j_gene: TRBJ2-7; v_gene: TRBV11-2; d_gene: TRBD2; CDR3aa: CASSPKGGSSYEQYF; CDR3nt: TGTGCCAGCAGCCCGAAGGGAGGGAGCTCCTACGAGCAGTACTTC
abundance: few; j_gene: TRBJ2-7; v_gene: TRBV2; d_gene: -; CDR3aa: CASSDGASYEQYF; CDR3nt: TGTGCCAGCAGTGACGGGGCATCCTACGAGCAGTACTTC
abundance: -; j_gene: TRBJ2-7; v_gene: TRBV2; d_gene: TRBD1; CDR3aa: CASSGQGPLTYEQYF; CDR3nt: TGTGCCAGCAGTGGACAGGGGCCCTTAACCTACGAGCAGTACTTC
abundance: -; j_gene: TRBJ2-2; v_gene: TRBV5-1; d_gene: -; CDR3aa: CASSTTTNTGELFF; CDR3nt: TGCGCCAGCAGCACGACCACGAACACCGGGGAGCTGTTTTTT
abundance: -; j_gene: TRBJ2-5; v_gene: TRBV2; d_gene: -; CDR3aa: CASSEPERALQETQYF; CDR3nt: TGTGCCAGCAGTGAACCTGAGAGGGCTTTACAAGAGACCCAGTACTTC
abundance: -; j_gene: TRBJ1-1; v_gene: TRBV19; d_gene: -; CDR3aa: CASSPRQNTEAFF; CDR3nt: TGTGCCAGTAGTCCCAGACAAAACACTGAAGCTTTCTTT
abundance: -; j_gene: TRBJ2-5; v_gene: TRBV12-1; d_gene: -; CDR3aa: CASSFESGLGGGPNQETQYF; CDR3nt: TGTGCCAGCAGCTTTGAGTCGGGTTTAGGCGGGGGCCCAAACCAAGAGACCCAGTACTTC
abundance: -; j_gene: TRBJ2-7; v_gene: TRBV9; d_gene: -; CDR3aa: CASSVDPTGLGEQYF; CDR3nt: TGTGCCAGCAGCGTAGACCCAACAGGGCTCGGGGAGCAGTACTTC
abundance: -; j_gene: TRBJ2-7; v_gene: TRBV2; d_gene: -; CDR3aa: CASKPGPTNYEQYF; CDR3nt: TGTGCCAGCAAACCGGGACCCACCAACTACGAGCAGTACTTC
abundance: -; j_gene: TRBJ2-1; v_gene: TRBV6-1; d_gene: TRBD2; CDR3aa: CATLLTSGSNEQFF; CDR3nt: TGTGCCACCCTACTAACTAGCGGTTCCAATGAGCAGTTCTTC
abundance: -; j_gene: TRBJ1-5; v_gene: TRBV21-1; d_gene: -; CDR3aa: CASSKVYQPQHF; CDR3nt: TGTGCCAGCAGCAAAGTTTATCAGCCCCAGCATTTT
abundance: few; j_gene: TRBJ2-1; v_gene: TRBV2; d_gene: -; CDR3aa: CASSESRGNEQFF; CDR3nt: TGTGCCAGCAGTGAGTCCCGGGGCAATGAGCAGTTCTTC
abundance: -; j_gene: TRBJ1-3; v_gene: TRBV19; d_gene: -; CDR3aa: CASSMGGDSGNTIYF; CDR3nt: TGTGCCAGTAGTATGGGGGGTGACTCTGGAAACACCATATATTTT
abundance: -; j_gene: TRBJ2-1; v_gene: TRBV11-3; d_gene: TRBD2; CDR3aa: CASSSLAGVPYNEQFF; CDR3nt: TGTGCCAGCAGCTCGCTAGCGGGAGTACCCTACAATGAGCAGTTCTTC
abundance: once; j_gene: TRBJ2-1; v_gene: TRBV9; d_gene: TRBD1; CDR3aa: CASSVAPGGLNEQFF; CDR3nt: TGTGCCAGCAGCGTAGCGCCAGGGGGTCTCAATGAGCAGTTCTTC
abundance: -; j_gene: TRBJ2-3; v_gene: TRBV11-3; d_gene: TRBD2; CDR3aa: CASSLGTSGGEDTQYF; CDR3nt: TGTGCCAGCAGCCTCGGCACTAGCGGGGGTGAAGATACGCAGTATTTT
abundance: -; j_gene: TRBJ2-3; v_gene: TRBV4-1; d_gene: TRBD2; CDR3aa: CASSTSGRIGGDTQYF; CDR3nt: TGCGCCAGCAGCACTAGCGGGAGGATAGGAGGAGATACGCAGTATTTT
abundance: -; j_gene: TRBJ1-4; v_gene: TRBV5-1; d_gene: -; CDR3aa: CASSPRRAGGTNEKLFF; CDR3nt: TGCGCCAGCAGCCCCCGGCGGGCAGGTGGAACTAATGAAAAACTGTTTTTT
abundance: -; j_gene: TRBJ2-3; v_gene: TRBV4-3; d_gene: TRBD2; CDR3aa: CASSQERGGTQYF; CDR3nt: TGCGCCAGCAGCCAAGAGCGGGGGGGGACGCAGTATTTT
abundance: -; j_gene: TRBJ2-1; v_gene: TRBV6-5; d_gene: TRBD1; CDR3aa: CASSYSIRDRVVRQFF; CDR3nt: TGTGCCAGCAGTTACTCGATAAGGGACAGGGTTGTAAGGCAGTTCTTC
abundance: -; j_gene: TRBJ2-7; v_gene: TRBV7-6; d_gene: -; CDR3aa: CASSLQGFVGEQYF; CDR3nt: TGTGCCAGCAGCTTACAGGGGTTTGTTGGCGAGCAGTACTTC